A single sample is the source of the 13 T cell receptor beta chains below, sequenced in a study of regulatory T cells in long-lasting Graves disease. Arm-PCR of CDR3 regions with iRepertoire HTBI primers generated TCR beta libraries. TCRdb re-called the multiplex PCR reads through MiXCR, storing one row per CDR3 protein. The data contain 350,000 to 400,000 distinct CDR3 sequences, under 20% of them singletons. As to time point: newly diagnosed GD, antithyroid drugs for less than 3 months. Making the TCR library involved RNA that had been extracted from PBMCs. These sequences were also reported in another study, on T cells in Graves' hyperthyroidism and ophthalmopathy.

The sequencing used peripheral blood mononuclear cells (PBMCs), collected at new diagnosis, from a patient treated with antithyroid drugs. These receptors were collected from a woman under 30 with Graves disease.

This clonotype was detected ten times or more. This chain connects TRBV11-2 to TRBJ2-1, with no clear D. Germline V CDR1 and CDR2: SGHAT, FQNNGV. The V end was cut by 5 bases, the J end by 15 bases, with 20 bases between. The CDR3 is made up of 13 amino acids. CDR3 nucleotide sequence: TGTGCCAGCAGCGAGACGGGCTTACAATTGGCGTTCTTC. It is translated as CASSETGLQLAFF.

This clonotype showed up many times. V is TRBV6-6 and J is TRBJ2-1; 8 bases are shared with TRBD2. After removal of 0 bases from V and 2 bases from J, the junction contained 6 bases not matched to a gene. Germline CDR1 reads MNHNY; CDR2 reads SVGAGI (reference sequence). The CDR3 totals 17 residues. The CDR3 sequence: CASSYSVGTSPYNEQFF. The CDR3 bases are TGTGCCAGCAGTTACTCGGTGGGGACTAGTCCCTACAATGAGCAGTTCTTC.

This clonotype was counted many times. J is TRBJ2-1 and V is TRBV5-1; no firm D call. Looked up from germline, CDR1 is SGHRS and CDR2 is YFSETQ. V gave up 0 bases and J gave up 0 bases, with 7 bases separating them. The CDR3 is made up of 15 amino acids. Here the CDR3 DNA reads TGCGCCAGCAGCTTGGAACCTAGCTCCTACAATGAGCAGTTCTTC. Residues: CASSLEPSSYNEQFF.

A word on this clonotype: The junction does not match germline at one end; this may be a read error. The genes are TRBV25-1 and TRBJ1-6; 7 positions agree with TRBD1. CDR1 MGHDK and CDR2 SYGVNS come from the germline V gene. The CDR3 contains 14 residues. In nucleotides, the CDR3 is TGTGCCAGCAATGAACAGGGGTCAAATTCACCCCTCCACTTT. Translation: CASNEQGSNSPLHF.

This clonotype has a handful of counts. The gene calls are TRBV5-5 and TRBJ2-7, with D possibly being TRBD1 or TRBD2 (6 bases each). CDR1 is SGHKS, CDR2 YYEKEE, per germline (reference sequence). The CDR3 length is 14 residues. Trimming cost V 0 bases and J 3 bases, with 10 bases left between them. CDR3 protein: CASSLGGADYEQYF. The CDR3 coding sequence is TGTGCCAGCAGCTTGGGGGGGGCGGACTACGAGCAGTACTTC.

The table lists this clonotype with a few counts. The chain combines TRBV12-3 or TRBV12-4 with TRBJ1-3; D not resolved. Trimming removed 4 bases at V and 4 bases at J, with 11 bases between. The CDR3 extends over 14 amino acids. In nucleotides, the CDR3 is TGTGCCAGCAGTTGGCGCCAATCGGGAAACACCATATATTTT. It yields the protein CASSWRQSGNTIYF.

This rearrangement joins TRBV6-1 to TRBJ2-7; 13 nucleotides line up with TRBD2. The V gene end was trimmed by 6 bases and the J gene end by 0 bases; junction bases not matched to a gene: 14. This CDR3 spans 19 amino acids. The germline CDR1 and CDR2 sequences are MNHNS and SASEGT. The CDR3 region has the DNA TGTGCCAGCAGCTCGTTGACTAGCGGGGGGCCCTGGAGCTCCTACGAGCAGTACTTC. Amino acids: CASSSLTSGGPWSSYEQYF.

This rearrangement joins TRBV6-1 to TRBJ1-2; 9 positions match TRBD1. Losses at the gene ends were 6 bases for V and 3 bases for J; bases not matched to a gene: 20. Per the germline V gene, CDR1 is MNHNS and CDR2 is SASEGT. The CDR3 is 19 amino acids. The CDR3 reads CASRREQGANRSGYYGYTF. The CDR3 bases are TGTGCCAGCAGAAGGGAACAGGGGGCGAATCGGTCTGGATACTATGGCTACACCTTC.

This clonotype was found many times. This sequence joins TRBV28 and TRBJ2-7, with TRBD1 as a possible D gene (6 bases). The germline CDR1 and CDR2 sequences are MDHEN and SYDVKM. V was clipped by 4 bases and J by 0 bases, with 10 bases between them. The CDR3 contains 14 residues. In DNA, the CDR3 is TGTGCCAGCAGTTGGGCAGGGGTCTCCTACGAGCAGTACTTC. It codes for CASSWAGVSYEQYF.

About this clonotype itself: A read error may account for a junction end that differs from germline. V and J are TRBV20-1 and TRBJ2-6; tentative D call: TRBD1 (5 bases). This CDR3 has 16 residues. The V gene's germline CDR1 is DFQATT and CDR2 SNEGSKA (reference sequence). The chain's CDR3 is CSAKGPSVSGANVPTF. DNA for the CDR3: TGCAGTGCTAAAGGGCCCTCGGTTTCTGGGGCCAACGTCCCGACTTTC.

The chain carries TRBV20-1 and TRBJ1-1; 10 nucleotides agree with TRBD1. The CDR3 totals 16 residues. The V gene's germline CDR1 is DFQATT and CDR2 SNEGSKA (reference sequence). After removal of 1 base from V and 3 bases from J, the junction contained 8 bases not matched to a gene. CDR3 DNA: TGCAGTGCTAGAGGGCCGACGACAGGGGGCGACACTGAAGCTTTCTTT. Residues: CSARGPTTGGDTEAFF.

This clonotype occurred once. Given a much more abundant clone one base away, this may be a read error. The chain links TRBV12-3 or TRBV12-4 to TRBJ2-7; D is possibly TRBD1 or TRBD2 (5 bases each). This CDR3 is built from 12 residues. The CDR3 protein is CAGSEVGGEQYF. As DNA, the CDR3 is TGTGCCGGCAGTGAGGTTGGGGGCGAGCAGTACTTC.

This clonotype was seen once. The V call is TRBV28, the J call TRBJ2-3, with 14 bases aligning to TRBD2. Germline lookup yields CDR1 MDHEN and CDR2 SYDVKM. This CDR3 region has 17 residues. After removal of 4 bases from V and 3 bases from J, the junction contained 6 bases not matched to a gene. CDR3 nucleotide sequence: TGTGCCAGCAGTTCTCGGACTAGCGGGAGGCCAACAGATACGCAGTATTTT. Amino acid sequence: CASSSRTSGRPTDTQYF.